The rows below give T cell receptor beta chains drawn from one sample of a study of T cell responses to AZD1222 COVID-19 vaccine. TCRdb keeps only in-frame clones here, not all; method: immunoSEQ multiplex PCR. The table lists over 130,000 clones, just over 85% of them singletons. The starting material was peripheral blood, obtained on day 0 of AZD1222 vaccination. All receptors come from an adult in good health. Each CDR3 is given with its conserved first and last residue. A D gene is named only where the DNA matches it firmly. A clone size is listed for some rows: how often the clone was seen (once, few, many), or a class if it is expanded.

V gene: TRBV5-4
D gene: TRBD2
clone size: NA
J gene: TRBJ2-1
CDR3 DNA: TGTGCCAGCAGCTGGGGACTAGCGGGGAACAATGAGCAGTTCTTC
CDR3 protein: CASSWGLAGNNEQFF

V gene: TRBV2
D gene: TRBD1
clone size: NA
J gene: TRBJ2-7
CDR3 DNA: TGTGCCAGCAAGGCGGGACAGGGGGGCCTTGGAGGGGAGCAGTACTTC
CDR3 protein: CASKAGQGGLGGEQYF

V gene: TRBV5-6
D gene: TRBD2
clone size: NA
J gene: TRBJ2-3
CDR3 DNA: TGTGCCAGCAGCTCTACGACACTAGCGTCAGATACGCAGTATTTT
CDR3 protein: CASSSTTLASDTQYF

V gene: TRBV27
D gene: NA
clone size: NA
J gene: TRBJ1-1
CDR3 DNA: TGTGCCAGCAGACGGGCGGGGGGGGCGAACACTGAAGCTTTCTTT
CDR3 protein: CASRRAGGANTEAFF

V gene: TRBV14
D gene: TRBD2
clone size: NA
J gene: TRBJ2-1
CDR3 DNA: TGTGCCAGCAGCCAAGAGGTGCGACTAGCGGAGTACAATGAGCAGTTCTTC
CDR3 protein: CASSQEVRLAEYNEQFF

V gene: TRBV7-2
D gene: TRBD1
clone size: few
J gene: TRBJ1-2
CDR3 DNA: TGTGCCAGCAGCTTAGTGTTAGGCAGGGGGGACTATGGCTACACCTTC
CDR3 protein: CASSLVLGRGDYGYTF

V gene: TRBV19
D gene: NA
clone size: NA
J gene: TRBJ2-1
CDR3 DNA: TGTGCCAGTAGTATACAGGAGGGTCTAAATGAGCAGTTCTTC
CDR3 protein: CASSIQEGLNEQFF

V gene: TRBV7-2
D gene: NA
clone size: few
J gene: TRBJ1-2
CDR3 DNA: TGTGCCAGCAGCTTAACCCCTCCCCCATCCCGATCCTATGGCTACACCTTC
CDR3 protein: CASSLTPPPSRSYGYTF

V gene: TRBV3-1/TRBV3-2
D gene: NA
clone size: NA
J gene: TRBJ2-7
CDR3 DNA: TGTGCCAGCAGCTCAGTCTACGAGCAGTACTTC
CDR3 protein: CASSSVYEQYF

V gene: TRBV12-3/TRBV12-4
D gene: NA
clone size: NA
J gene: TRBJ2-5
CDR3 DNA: TGTGCCAGCAGTCTTAACGAGGGAGAGACCCAGTACTTC
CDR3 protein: CASSLNEGETQYF

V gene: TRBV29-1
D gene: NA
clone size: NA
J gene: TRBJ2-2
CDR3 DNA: TGCAGCGTTGATATCGGAAACACCGGGGAGCTGTTTTTT
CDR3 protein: CSVDIGNTGELFF

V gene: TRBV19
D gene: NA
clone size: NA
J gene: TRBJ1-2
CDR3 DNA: TGTGCCAGTAGTAGCCTCGGGACTGCCTATGGCTACACCTTC
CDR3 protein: CASSSLGTAYGYTF

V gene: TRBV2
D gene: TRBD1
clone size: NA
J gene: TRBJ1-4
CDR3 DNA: TGTGCCAGCAGTCCCGGGACAGGGGGCAAGTTTGGAACTAATGAAAAACTGTTTTTT
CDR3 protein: CASSPGTGGKFGTNEKLFF

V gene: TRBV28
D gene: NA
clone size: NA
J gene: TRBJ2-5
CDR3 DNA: TGTGCCAGCAGCCGGACGGCCGGCGAGGAGACCCAGTACTTC
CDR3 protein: CASSRTAGEETQYF

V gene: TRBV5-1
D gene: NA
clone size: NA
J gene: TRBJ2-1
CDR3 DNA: TGCGCCAGCAGCTTGAGCCATTCCAATGAGCAGTTCTTC
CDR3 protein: CASSLSHSNEQFF

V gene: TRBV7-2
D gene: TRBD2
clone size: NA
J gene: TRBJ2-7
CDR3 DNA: TGTGCCAGCAGCTTACCCGGGACTAGCGGTTACGAGCAGTACTTC
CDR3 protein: CASSLPGTSGYEQYF

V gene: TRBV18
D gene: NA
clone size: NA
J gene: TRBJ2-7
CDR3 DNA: TGTGCCAGCTCACCCTGGTCGGGGCCCTCTATGTACGAGCAGTACTTC
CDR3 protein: CASSPWSGPSMYEQYF

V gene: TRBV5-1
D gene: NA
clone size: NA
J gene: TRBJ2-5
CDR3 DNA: TGCGCCAGCAGAAGTCCGGGAGCACAAGAGACCCAGTACTTC
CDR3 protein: CASRSPGAQETQYF

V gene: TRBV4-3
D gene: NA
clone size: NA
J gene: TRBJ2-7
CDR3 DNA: TGCGCCAGCAGCCCCGTCCGGGCCCACGAGCAGTACTTC
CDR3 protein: CASSPVRAHEQYF

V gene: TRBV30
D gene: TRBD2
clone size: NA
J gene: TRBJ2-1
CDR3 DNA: TGTGCCTGGAGTTCGGGACTAGGGGGCAATGAGCAGTTCTTC
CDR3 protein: CAWSSGLGGNEQFF

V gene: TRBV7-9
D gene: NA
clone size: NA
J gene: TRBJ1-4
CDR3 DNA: TGTGCCAGCAGCACTAATGAAAAACTGTTTTTT
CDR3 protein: CASSTNEKLFF

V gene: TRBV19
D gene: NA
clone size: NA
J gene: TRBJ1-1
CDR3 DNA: TGTGCCAGTCTGGATTACCGGGTAGCTTTCTTT
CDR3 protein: CASLDYRVAFF

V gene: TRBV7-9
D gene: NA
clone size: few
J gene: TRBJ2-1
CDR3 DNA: TGTGCCAGCAGCTTAGCGTTGGGCAACGTCGACAATGAGCAGTTCTTC
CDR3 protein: CASSLALGNVDNEQFF

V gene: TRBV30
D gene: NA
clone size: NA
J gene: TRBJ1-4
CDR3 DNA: TGTGCCTGGAGGCGAAAGGGGACTAATGAAAAACTGTTTTTT
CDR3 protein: CAWRRKGTNEKLFF

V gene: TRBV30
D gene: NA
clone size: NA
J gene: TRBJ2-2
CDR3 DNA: TGTGCCTGGAGTGACGGGGTATCGACCGGGGAGCTGTTTTTT
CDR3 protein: CAWSDGVSTGELFF